The 25 T cell receptor beta chains reported below all come from one sample, sequenced in a study of blood T cell repertoires in COVID-19. The repertoire was sequenced with immunoSEQ multiplex PCR; TCRdb's copy has only in-frame clones and lacks some. The data show hundreds of thousands of clones, 80% to 90% seen once. Input material: PBMCs or T cells enriched from blood (not recorded which). The receptors were sampled from a woman under 30 who had recovered from COVID-19.

The rearrangement joins TRBV10-3 to TRBJ1-5, with D possibly TRBD1 on 6 matching bases. V shed 4 bases and J shed 6 bases, with 16 bases lying between them. Germline lookup yields CDR1 ENHRY and CDR2 SYGVKD. This CDR3 spans 15 amino acids. The CDR3 DNA is TGTGCCATCAGTGCTGGTGAAGGGGGACGTCAGCCCCAGCATTTT. Translation gives CAISAGEGGRQPQHF.

The rearrangement links TRBV5-3 to TRBJ2-6; weak D call: TRBD1 (5 bases). TRBV5-3 is recorded as an ORF, its role being uncertain. This CDR3 is built from 19 residues. The V gene lost 1 base and the J gene lost 2 bases, with 19 bases spanning the gap. The CDR3 loop is CARSLFCRGRLPGANVLTF. The CDR3 DNA is TGTGCCAGAAGCTTGTTTTGTAGGGGCCGCCTACCTGGGGCCAACGTCCTGACTTTC.

As DNA, the CDR3 is TGTGCCAGCTCACCTACCGGAGGGCCCCCCACTTATGAGCAGTTCTTC. Translation: CASSPTGGPPTYEQFF. The rearrangement joins TRBV18 to TRBJ2-1, with D tentatively TRBD2 (6 bases). V lost 3 bases and J 8 bases, leaving 20 bases between the germline ends. This CDR3 contains 16 residues. The germline V gene has CDR1 KGHSH and CDR2 LQKENI.

The V gene is TRBV30, the J gene TRBJ1-1; 7 positions agree with TRBD1. Trimming cost V 2 bases and J 7 bases; bases outside gene matches: 16. CDR3 length equals 16 residues. The germline V gene has CDR1 GTSNPN and CDR2 SVGIG (reference sequence). CDR3 sequence: CAWSPIHPDRDDEAFF. CDR3 coding DNA: TGTGCCTGGAGTCCTATCCACCCCGACAGGGATGATGAAGCTTTCTTT.

The CDR3 nucleotides are TGTGCCAGCAGTGACCCTCACAGGCGCTATACTTACGAGCAGTACTTC. Its protein product is CASSDPHRRYTYEQYF. The rearrangement uses TRBV6-4 and TRBJ2-7; D is perhaps TRBD1 (5 bases). Trimming took 2 bases from V and 4 from J, leaving 18 bases between them. Germline V gene lookup returns CDR1 MRHNA and CDR2 SNTAGT. The CDR3 spans 16 residues.

This chain links TRBV4-3 with TRBJ1-2; TRBD1 is a possible D gene (5 bases). V lost 0 bases, J lost 7 bases, and 9 bases lay in between. Germline assignment: CDR1 LGHNA and CDR2 YSLEER. CDR3 length equals 13 residues. The DNA for the CDR3 is TGCGCCAGCAGCCAAGATTTTCAGGGTGGCTACACCTTC. Protein product: CASSQDFQGGYTF.

The table lists this clone with many counts. This chain uses TRBV12-5 with TRBJ2-1, with a tentative D call TRBD2 (5 bases). Germline loops: CDR1 LGHNT, CDR2 FRNRAP. The CDR3 has 12 residues. V lost 6 bases, J lost 10 bases, and 13 bases lay in between. In DNA form, the CDR3 reads TGTGCTAGTGGCAACCCCAAGCGGGAGCAGTTCTTC. It translates to CASGNPKREQFF.

This rearrangement joins TRBV27 to TRBJ2-3, with 9 bases identical to TRBD2. The CDR3 runs to 14 residues. Germline CDR1 MNHEY, CDR2 SMNVEV (reference sequence). J gave up 3 bases and V 4 bases, and 2 bases lay outside the gene matches. The CDR3 DNA reads as TGTGCCAGCAGTTGGAGCGGGGGGACAGATACGCAGTATTTT. Encoded protein: CASSWSGGTDTQYF.

This chain connects TRBV27 to TRBJ2-1, with D perhaps matching TRBD2 (6 bases). The V gene's germline CDR1 is MNHEY and CDR2 SMNVEV (reference sequence). CDR3 length: 12 amino acids. With 5 bases removed from V and 9 bases from J, the gap between germline ends came to 11 bases. CDR3 protein: CASSPLGGEQFF. The CDR3 region has the DNA TGTGCCAGCAGTCCGCTGGGAGGTGAGCAGTTCTTC.

This clone was seen more than once but under ten times. The chain uses TRBV2 and TRBJ1-2; a weak D match, TRBD1 (5 bases). V was shortened by 5 bases and J by 8 bases, with 18 bases between the two germline ends. CDR3 length: 14 amino acids. Germline values: CDR1 SNHLY, CDR2 FYNNEI. The CDR3 nucleotides read TGTGCCAGCAGTTCTGAAGGACGGGGGAGCGGCTACACCTTC. Its protein is CASSSEGRGSGYTF.

The table lists this clone with a count of one. The chain couples TRBV30 to TRBJ2-6; weak D call: TRBD2 (5 bases). The CDR3 runs to 14 residues. Per germline, CDR1 GTSNPN and CDR2 SVGIG (reference sequence). Trimming shortened V by 0 bases and J by 2 bases, and 5 bases separated the two germline ends. CDR3 in amino acids: CAWSVLAGANVLTF. The DNA for the CDR3 is TGTGCCTGGAGTGTACTAGCTGGGGCCAACGTCCTGACTTTC.

The CDR3 loop is CASSKWGGSNSPLHF. DNA of the CDR3: TGTGCCAGCAGCAAATGGGGGGGCAGTAATTCACCCCTCCACTTT. The chain joins TRBV6-5 to TRBJ1-6, with D perhaps TRBD1 (6 bases). V lost 6 bases and J 6 bases, leaving 15 bases between the germline ends. The germline V gene has CDR1 MNHEY and CDR2 SVGAGI. The CDR3 runs to 15 residues.

This chain connects TRBV5-1 to TRBJ1-5, with TRBD1 as a possible D gene (5 bases). Trimming left V 4 bases short and J 5 bases short, with 19 bases between. This CDR3 spans 16 amino acids. Per germline, CDR1 SGHRS and CDR2 YFSETQ. CDR3 residues: CASSMVPGTWDQPQHF. In DNA form, the CDR3 reads TGCGCCAGCAGCATGGTACCCGGGACTTGGGATCAGCCCCAGCATTTT.

The DNA for the CDR3 is TGTGCCAGCAGCTTGCCCGGGACAGGGGCCCACGAGCAGTACTTC. Its protein is CASSLPGTGAHEQYF. The V and J genes are TRBV5-6 and TRBJ2-7; 10 bases map to TRBD1. Looked up from germline, CDR1 is SGHDT and CDR2 is YYEEEE. The CDR3 has 15 amino acids. The V segment lost 1 base and the J segment 5 bases; nucleotides outside the gene matches: 6.

Only one count was recorded for this clone. CDR3 coding DNA: TGTGCCAGCAGTCCCCTAAGAGAGGGGAGGCATGAAAAACTGTTTTTT. This encodes CASSPLREGRHEKLFF. The chain joins TRBV21-1 to TRBJ1-4. TRBV21-1 is noted as a pseudogene. The CDR3 runs 16 residues.

The chain carries TRBV28 and TRBJ2-3, with a tentative D call TRBD1 (5 bases). V lost 3 bases, J lost 0 bases, and 10 bases lay in between. CDR1 and CDR2 from the germline V gene are MDHEN and SYDVKM. The CDR3 extends over 15 amino acids. Here the CDR3 DNA reads TGTGCCAGCAGTTTCGGTGACAGAAGCACAGATACGCAGTATTTT. Protein: CASSFGDRSTDTQYF.

This chain connects TRBV15 to TRBJ2-3; 11 bases are shared with TRBD2. The CDR3 contains 16 residues. V shed 6 bases and J 3 bases; nucleotides not matched to a gene: 8. In germline, CDR1 is LNHNV, CDR2 YYDKDF (reference sequence). CDR3 residues: CATRDTGLAVTDTQYF. CDR3 nucleotides: TGTGCCACCAGAGACACGGGACTAGCGGTAACAGATACGCAGTATTTT.

The chain carries TRBV27 and TRBJ1-5; 7 bases agree with TRBD1. The CDR3 length is 14 residues. In germline, CDR1 is MNHEY, CDR2 SMNVEV (reference sequence). V was pared by 5 bases and J by 3 bases, with 4 bases of the junction left unmatched. The CDR3 loop is CASSPGQINQPQHF. CDR3 DNA sequence: TGTGCCAGCAGTCCGGGACAGATCAATCAGCCCCAGCATTTT.

The chain combines TRBV28 with TRBJ1-1; TRBD1 agrees at 7 bases. Germline CDR1 and CDR2: MDHEN and SYDVKM. The CDR3 is 15 residues long. V was clipped by 8 bases and J by 0 bases; unmatched bases: 9. CDR3 residues: CASQDRPHMNTEAFF. CDR3 nucleotides: TGTGCCAGCCAGGACAGGCCTCATATGAACACTGAAGCTTTCTTT.

This chain joins TRBV7-9 and TRBJ1-2; TRBD1 aligns across 10 bases. CDR3 size: 16 residues. Per the germline V gene, CDR1 is SEHNR and CDR2 is FQNEAQ (reference sequence). Losses at the gene ends were 4 bases for V and 4 bases for J; bases not matched to a gene: 9. In DNA form, the CDR3 reads TGTGCCAGCAGCTCCATCCCGGGACAGGGGATCTATGGCTACACCTTC. Protein: CASSSIPGQGIYGYTF. Full variable domain (rest looked up from reference TRBV7-9 and TRBJ1-2): DTGVSQNPRHKITKRGQNVTFRCDPISEHNRLYWYRQTLGQGPEFLTYFQNEAQLEKSRLLSDRFSAERPKGSFSTLEIQRTEQGDSAMYLCASSSIPGQGIYGYTFGSGTRLTVV.

This clone was observed a handful of times. The chain has TRBV7-2 and TRBJ2-7; 13 bases are shared with TRBD2. The CDR3 totals 16 residues. V trimming: 1 base; J trimming: 2 bases; junction bases outside the gene matches: 2. CDR1 and CDR2 from the germline V gene are SGHTA and FQGNSA. This CDR3 is CASSLDGTSGTYEQYF. In DNA, the CDR3 is TGTGCCAGCAGCTTAGATGGGACTAGCGGGACCTACGAGCAGTACTTC.

This sequence joins TRBV3-1 (or the pseudogene TRBV3-2) and TRBJ1-5; perhaps TRBD1 as D (5 bases). This CDR3 spans 16 amino acids. Germline values: CDR1 LGHDT, CDR2 YNNKEL (reference sequence). Trimming took off 0 bases at V and 0 bases at J, with 9 bases between the two ends. The CDR3 DNA sequence: TGTGCCAGCAGCCAAGAATTAGGGGATAGCAATCAGCCCCAGCATTTT. Protein: CASSQELGDSNQPQHF.

The rearrangement links TRBV28 to TRBJ1-2; possibly TRBD1 for D (5 bases). CDR3 length: 13 residues. The V gene lost 2 bases and the J gene lost 2 bases, with 6 bases spanning the gap. Germline assignment: CDR1 MDHEN and CDR2 SYDVKM. Here the CDR3 DNA reads TGTGCCAGCAGTTTACAGGGAAACTATGGCTACACCTTC. It is translated as CASSLQGNYGYTF.

The chain recombines TRBV28 with TRBJ2-7, with a tentative D call TRBD2 (5 bases). V dropped 6 bases and J dropped 5 bases, with 11 bases sitting between them. CDR3 size: 12 residues. Germline CDR1 reads MDHEN; CDR2 reads SYDVKM. The CDR3 loop reads CASRRLRDEQYF. DNA for the CDR3: TGTGCCAGCAGGCGACTAAGGGACGAGCAGTACTTC.

V is TRBV2 and J is TRBJ2-7; D is perhaps TRBD1 (5 bases). Looked up from germline, CDR1 is SNHLY and CDR2 is FYNNEI. Deletions cut 7 bases from V and 5 bases from J, with 12 bases between. This CDR3 is built from 12 residues. The CDR3 sequence: CASTGPLDEQYF. CDR3 DNA: TGTGCCAGCACAGGGCCACTCGACGAGCAGTACTTC. Filled out from reference TRBV2 and TRBJ2-7, the complete variable domain reads EPEVTQTPSHQVTQMGQEVILRCVPISNHLYFYWYRQILGQKVEFLVSFYNNEISEKSEIFDDQFSVERPDGSNFTLKIRSTKLEDSAMYFCASTGPLDEQYFGPGTRLTVT.